The rows below give T cell receptor beta chains drawn from one sample of a study of blood T cell repertoires in COVID-19. Generated by immunoSEQ multiplex PCR, the TCRdb table keeps only in-frame clones and is missing some. The sample has more than 400,000 clones; roughly 87% are singletons. Sequenced: PBMCs or T cells enriched from blood (not recorded which). The receptors stem from a woman aged 18-29 years who had recovered from COVID-19. Each CDR3 is given with its conserved first and last residue. Fields, in order: D gene, V gene, clone size, J gene, CDR3 protein, CDR3 DNA. The D gene is left open where the match is weak. The size field is filled for only some rows; it gives once, few, many or a size class.

d_call: TRBD1; v_call: TRBV24-1; clone_size: once; j_call: TRBJ2-3; cdr3_aa: CATSDVDRGDTQYF; cdr3_nt: TGTGCCACCAGTGACGTCGACAGGGGAGATACGCAGTATTTT
d_call: .; v_call: TRBV9; clone_size: .; j_call: TRBJ1-4; cdr3_aa: CASSVVSGTNEKLFF; cdr3_nt: TGTGCCAGCAGCGTAGTATCCGGGACTAATGAAAAACTGTTTTTT
d_call: .; v_call: TRBV20-1; clone_size: .; j_call: TRBJ2-3; cdr3_aa: CSASVPGTSPSTDTQYF; cdr3_nt: TGCAGTGCTAGTGTGCCAGGGACAAGTCCTAGCACAGATACGCAGTATTTT
d_call: .; v_call: TRBV5-1; clone_size: .; j_call: TRBJ1-2; cdr3_aa: CASSLEAGGGYTF; cdr3_nt: TGCGCCAGCAGCTTGGAGGCCGGCGGTGGCTACACCTTC
d_call: TRBD2; v_call: TRBV5-1; clone_size: .; j_call: TRBJ2-3; cdr3_aa: CASSLAGGPIHPTDTQYF; cdr3_nt: TGCGCCAGCAGCTTGGCGGGGGGGCCGATTCATCCCACAGATACGCAGTATTTT
d_call: .; v_call: TRBV6-5; clone_size: .; j_call: TRBJ1-1; cdr3_aa: CASLAVNTEAFF; cdr3_nt: TGTGCCAGCCTAGCGGTGAACACTGAAGCTTTCTTT
d_call: .; v_call: TRBV2; clone_size: few; j_call: TRBJ1-1; cdr3_aa: CASMTETNTEAFF; cdr3_nt: TGTGCCAGCATGACTGAAACAAACACTGAAGCTTTCTTT
d_call: TRBD2; v_call: TRBV7-9; clone_size: .; j_call: TRBJ2-3; cdr3_aa: CASSSTEAGGFTDTQYF; cdr3_nt: TGTGCCAGCAGCTCAACGGAAGCGGGGGGGTTCACAGATACGCAGTATTTT
d_call: .; v_call: TRBV5-1; clone_size: .; j_call: TRBJ1-1; cdr3_aa: CASSLGSGDNTEAFF; cdr3_nt: TGCGCCAGCAGCTTGGGGTCGGGGGATAACACTGAAGCTTTCTTT
d_call: .; v_call: TRBV14; clone_size: .; j_call: TRBJ1-6; cdr3_aa: CASSQYTEGNSPLHF; cdr3_nt: TGTGCCAGCAGCCAATACACAGAGGGTAATTCACCCCTCCACTTT
d_call: .; v_call: TRBV27; clone_size: .; j_call: TRBJ2-1; cdr3_aa: CASSFPTGEQFF; cdr3_nt: TGTGCCAGCAGTTTCCCGACTGGGGAGCAGTTCTTC
d_call: .; v_call: TRBV19; clone_size: .; j_call: TRBJ1-6; cdr3_aa: CASRAGVLSPLHF; cdr3_nt: TGTGCCAGTAGAGCGGGGGTTCTCTCACCCCTCCACTTT
d_call: .; v_call: TRBV19; clone_size: .; j_call: TRBJ1-5; cdr3_aa: CASSMSHSNQPQHF; cdr3_nt: TGTGCCAGTAGTATGTCCCATAGCAATCAGCCCCAGCATTTT
d_call: .; v_call: TRBV7-8; clone_size: once; j_call: TRBJ2-4; cdr3_aa: CASSLVVELAKNIQYF; cdr3_nt: TGTGCCAGCAGCTTAGTGGTAGAACTAGCCAAAAACATTCAGTACTTC
d_call: TRBD2; v_call: TRBV15; clone_size: .; j_call: TRBJ2-5; cdr3_aa: CATSRGSGGQGTQYF; cdr3_nt: TGTGCCACCAGCAGGGGTAGCGGGGGCCAGGGGACCCAGTACTTC
d_call: .; v_call: TRBV30; clone_size: .; j_call: TRBJ1-1; cdr3_aa: CAWMARRETEAFF; cdr3_nt: TGTGCCTGGATGGCTCGGAGGGAGACTGAAGCTTTCTTT
d_call: .; v_call: TRBV12-3/TRBV12-4; clone_size: few; j_call: TRBJ1-4; cdr3_aa: CASTGGEKLFF; cdr3_nt: TGTGCCAGCACTGGGGGGGAAAAACTGTTTTTT
d_call: .; v_call: TRBV5-6; clone_size: .; j_call: TRBJ1-5; cdr3_aa: CASSWGGAVDHQPQHF; cdr3_nt: TGTGCCAGCAGCTGGGGTGGGGCGGTAGATCATCAGCCCCAGCATTTT
d_call: .; v_call: TRBV6-2/TRBV6-3; clone_size: .; j_call: TRBJ1-1; cdr3_aa: CASSRAGTEAFF; cdr3_nt: TGTGCCAGCAGCCGGGCGGGGACTGAAGCTTTCTTT
d_call: .; v_call: TRBV19; clone_size: once; j_call: TRBJ1-5; cdr3_aa: CASAWQDPQPQHF; cdr3_nt: TGTGCCAGCGCCTGGCAGGATCCGCAGCCCCAGCATTTT
d_call: .; v_call: TRBV30; clone_size: .; j_call: TRBJ2-1; cdr3_aa: CAWSGSLQSEQFF; cdr3_nt: TGTGCCTGGAGCGGATCCTTACAGAGTGAGCAGTTCTTC
d_call: TRBD1; v_call: TRBV4-1; clone_size: .; j_call: TRBJ2-4; cdr3_aa: CASSHGTGGIQYF; cdr3_nt: TGCGCCAGCAGCCACGGGACAGGGGGCATTCAGTACTTC
d_call: .; v_call: TRBV12-3/TRBV12-4; clone_size: once; j_call: TRBJ1-1; cdr3_aa: CASSFGANEAFF; cdr3_nt: TGTGCCAGCAGTTTTGGTGCGAATGAAGCTTTCTTT
d_call: TRBD1; v_call: TRBV29-1; clone_size: .; j_call: TRBJ2-3; cdr3_aa: CSSRDRVTDTQYF; cdr3_nt: TGCAGCAGTCGGGACAGGGTGACAGATACGCAGTATTTT
d_call: .; v_call: TRBV15; clone_size: .; j_call: TRBJ2-1; cdr3_aa: CATSSHPTGSSYNEQFF; cdr3_nt: TGTGCCACCAGCTCCCACCCGACGGGGAGCTCCTACAATGAGCAGTTCTTC
d_call: TRBD2; v_call: TRBV5-4; clone_size: .; j_call: TRBJ2-2; cdr3_aa: CASSLAGGSSGSTGELFF; cdr3_nt: TGTGCCAGCAGCTTGGCGGGGGGGTCTAGCGGTAGCACCGGGGAGCTGTTTTTT
d_call: .; v_call: TRBV10-2; clone_size: .; j_call: TRBJ1-1; cdr3_aa: CASSGEEAGTEAFF; cdr3_nt: TGCGCCAGCAGTGGCGAGGAAGCGGGTACTGAAGCTTTCTTT
d_call: .; v_call: TRBV2; clone_size: once; j_call: TRBJ1-1; cdr3_aa: CASLADNLNTEAFF; cdr3_nt: TGTGCCAGCTTAGCGGACAATCTGAACACTGAAGCTTTCTTT
d_call: TRBD1; v_call: TRBV7-6; clone_size: .; j_call: TRBJ1-6; cdr3_aa: CASSARQGPDSPLHF; cdr3_nt: TGTGCCAGCAGCGCCAGACAGGGTCCGGATTCACCCCTCCACTTT
d_call: TRBD2; v_call: TRBV6-2/TRBV6-3; clone_size: .; j_call: TRBJ2-2; cdr3_aa: CASSYIGGAGELFF; cdr3_nt: TGTGCCAGCAGTTACATCGGGGGGGCCGGGGAGCTGTTTTTT
d_call: TRBD2; v_call: TRBV18; clone_size: .; j_call: TRBJ2-7; cdr3_aa: CASSPYLGGLGDEQYF; cdr3_nt: TGTGCCAGCTCACCATATTTAGGGGGACTAGGGGACGAGCAGTACTTC
d_call: .; v_call: TRBV30; clone_size: .; j_call: TRBJ1-1; cdr3_aa: CAWSRSSGEAFF; cdr3_nt: TGTGCCTGGAGTAGATCTAGCGGTGAAGCTTTCTTT